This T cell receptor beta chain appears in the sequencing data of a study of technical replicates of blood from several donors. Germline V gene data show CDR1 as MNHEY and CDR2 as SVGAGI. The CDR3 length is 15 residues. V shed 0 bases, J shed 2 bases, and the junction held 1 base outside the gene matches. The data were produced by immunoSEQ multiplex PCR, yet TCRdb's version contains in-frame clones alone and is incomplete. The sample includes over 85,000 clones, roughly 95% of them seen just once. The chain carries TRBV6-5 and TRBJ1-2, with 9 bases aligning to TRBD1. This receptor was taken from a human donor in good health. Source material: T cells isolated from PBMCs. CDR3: CASSYSGTGNYGYTF. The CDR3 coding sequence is TGTGCCAGCAGTTACTCAGGGACAGGGAACTATGGCTACACCTTC.